One and the same sample provided the 17 T cell receptor beta chains below, sequenced in a study of T cells in Graves' hyperthyroidism and ophthalmopathy. Authors of the study amplified TCR beta CDR3 regions from RNA transcripts. The TCR CDR3 was amplified in a first-round RT-PCR using the HTBI primer set. One entry per CDR3 protein, called by TCRdb with MiXCR from the multiplex PCR reads. The sample has hundreds of thousands of distinct CDR3 sequences, about 14% seen once. Input material: blood. All receptors come from a woman aged 18-29 years with Graves' hyperthyroidism.

The rearrangement uses TRBV6-1 and TRBJ2-5; TRBD2 aligns across 16 bases. J lost 5 bases, V lost 6 bases, and 6 bases had no gene match. The germline V gene has CDR1 MNHNS and CDR2 SASEGT. This CDR3 is 16 amino acids long. CDR3 protein: CASRGLAGGKVETQYF. For the CDR3, the DNA is TGTGCCAGCAGGGGACTAGCGGGAGGGAAGGTGGAGACCCAGTACTTC.

This clonotype has just a few counts. This sequence joins TRBV7-9 and TRBJ2-5, with 13 bases that match TRBD2. This CDR3 comprises 14 residues. V was clipped by 8 bases and J by 4 bases; unmatched bases: 4. Per the germline V gene, CDR1 is SEHNR and CDR2 is FQNEAQ (reference sequence). The DNA of the CDR3 is TGTGCCAGCGGACTAGCGGGAGCTGGAGAGACCCAGTACTTC. Amino acids: CASGLAGAGETQYF.

This clonotype appeared many times. V is TRBV15 and J is TRBJ1-1, with TRBD1 as a possible D gene (5 bases). CDR1 and CDR2 from the germline V gene are LNHNV and YYDKDF (reference sequence). Trimming removed 8 bases at V and 3 bases at J, with 16 bases between. The CDR3 extends over 14 amino acids. The CDR3 loop reads CATSQGRVDTEAFF. The CDR3 coding sequence is TGTGCCACCTCGCAGGGCCGGGTGGACACTGAAGCTTTCTTT.

In its sample, this clonotype was seen many times. This sequence joins TRBV11-2 and TRBJ1-6; weak D call: TRBD1 (5 bases). The CDR3 has 16 amino acids. V lost 3 bases and J 6 bases, leaving 15 bases between the germline ends. Germline V gene sequence: CDR1 SGHAT, CDR2 FQNNGV. CDR3 sequence reads: CASSLVWDAANSPLHF. CDR3 in DNA: TGTGCCAGCAGCTTGGTGTGGGACGCTGCTAATTCACCCCTCCACTTT.

V is TRBV7-2 and J is TRBJ1-5; D is unclear. Trimming took 2 bases from V and 2 from J, leaving 13 bases between them. The CDR3 has 16 residues. The V gene's germline CDR1 is SGHTA and CDR2 FQGNSA. The CDR3 loop is CASSLFGVGGNQPQHF. The CDR3 bases are TGTGCCAGCAGCTTATTCGGGGTTGGTGGCAATCAGCCCCAGCATTTT.

The V and J genes are TRBV7-3 and TRBJ2-1; D is unclear. V gave up 5 bases and J gave up 4 bases, with 9 bases separating them. This CDR3 is built from 13 residues. Looked up from germline, CDR1 is SGHTA and CDR2 is FQGTGA. CDR3 sequence reads: CASSPERYNEQFF. For the CDR3, the DNA is TGTGCCAGCAGCCCGGAACGTTACAATGAGCAGTTCTTC.

This clonotype was detected a few times. V is TRBV5-1 and J is TRBJ2-6, with D hard to call. Germline CDR1 reads SGHRS; CDR2 reads YFSETQ. The CDR3 contains 17 residues. V was pared by 2 bases and J by 2 bases, with 14 bases between. CDR3 DNA sequence: TGCGCCAGCAGCTTATGGGATGATTTACCTGGGGCCAACGTCCTGACTTTC. As protein: CASSLWDDLPGANVLTF.

This clonotype came up many times. The J gene is TRBJ2-1, the V gene TRBV18; D gene unclear. The CDR3 has 14 amino acids. From germline, CDR1 is KGHSH and CDR2 LQKENI. V gave up 1 base and J gave up 3 bases, with 7 bases separating them. CDR3 sequence reads: CASSPQRNYNEQFF. The CDR3 DNA follows: TGTGCCAGCTCACCACAACGGAACTACAATGAGCAGTTCTTC.

In its sample, this clonotype was seen many times. The chain has TRBV6-1 and TRBJ2-7, with TRBD2 matching over 7 bases. Losses at the gene ends were 3 bases for V and 2 bases for J; bases not matched to a gene: 4. The CDR3 runs to 14 residues. From germline, CDR1 is MNHNS and CDR2 SASEGT. CDR3: CASSDFGGTYEQYF. The CDR3 nucleotides read TGTGCCAGCAGTGATTTCGGGGGGACCTACGAGCAGTACTTC.

V usage is TRBV6-5 and J usage is TRBJ1-4, with no clear D. Germline assignment: CDR1 MNHEY and CDR2 SVGAGI. This CDR3 contains 11 residues. V shed 6 bases and J shed 10 bases, with 9 bases lying between them. CDR3 region: CASRVGIKLFF. The CDR3, as DNA: TGTGCCAGCAGAGTAGGGATAAAACTGTTTTTT.

This clonotype has only a few counts. A read error is possible here, since a much larger clone lies one base away. V usage is TRBV7-9 and J usage is TRBJ2-1, with TRBD2 matching 9 bases. Per germline, CDR1 SEHNR and CDR2 FQNEAQ (reference sequence). The CDR3 loop spans 15 amino acids. V gave up 2 bases and J gave up 3 bases; unmatched junction bases: 2. CDR3 amino acids: CASSLPAGGYNEQFF. The CDR3, as DNA: TGTGCCAGCAGCTTACCAGCGGGAGGCTACAATGAGCAGTTCTTC.

At least ten counts were recorded for this clonotype. This chain links TRBV6-2 or TRBV6-3 with TRBJ2-1; weak D call: TRBD2 (6 bases). Germline CDR1 is MNHEY and CDR2 is SVGEGT. This CDR3 is built from 14 residues. V lost 7 bases and J lost 7, with 17 bases in between. The CDR3 sequence: CASKEIGGSNEQFF. CDR3 coding DNA: TGTGCCAGCAAAGAAATCGGAGGGAGTAATGAGCAGTTCTTC.

Concerning this clonotype: Mismatch with germline at one junction end may stem from a read error. The chain carries TRBV5-5 and TRBJ2-3, with TRBD2 matching 12 bases. This CDR3 contains 18 residues. Germline V gives CDR1 SGHKS, CDR2 YYEKEE (reference sequence). CDR3 coding DNA: TGTGCCAGCATCCGAGACCTAGCGGGAGGGATGAGCACGGATACGCAGTATTTT. This codes for CASIRDLAGGMSTDTQYF.

This clonotype was detected many times. The chain joins TRBV7-3 to TRBJ2-7; D remains unclear. The germline gives CDR1 SGHTA, CDR2 FQGTGA. With 5 bases removed from V and 1 base from J, the gap between germline ends came to 9 bases. The CDR3 has 13 amino acids. The DNA of the CDR3 is TGTGCCAGCAGCCCCCGGCCTTCCTACGAGCAGTACTTC. Its protein product is CASSPRPSYEQYF.

This rearrangement joins TRBV20-1 to TRBJ1-2; D gene uncertain. The CDR3 consists of 11 residues. Per the germline V gene, CDR1 is DFQATT and CDR2 is SNEGSKA (reference sequence). Trimming shortened V by 0 bases and J by 8 bases, and 7 bases separated the two germline ends. The CDR3 region has the DNA TGCAGTGCTAGAGAAGCCTTGGGCTACACCTTC. It codes for CSAREALGYTF.

This clonotype appeared many times. The rearrangement uses TRBV4-1 and TRBJ2-1; D perhaps matches TRBD2 (5 bases). CDR1 and CDR2 from the germline V gene are MGHRA and YSYEKL. CDR3 length: 16 amino acids. Trimming shortened V by 2 bases and J by 0 bases, and 11 bases separated the two germline ends. CDR3 nucleotides: TGCGCCAGCAGCCAACTAGCTGTTAGCTCCTACAATGAGCAGTTCTTC. Translation: CASSQLAVSSYNEQFF.

This clonotype was counted at least ten times. The V and J genes are TRBV7-2 and TRBJ2-7, with D unclear. Trimming left V 1 base short and J 7 bases short, with 11 bases between. Germline CDR1 and CDR2: SGHTA and FQGNSA. The CDR3 is 13 amino acids. The DNA for the CDR3 is TGTGCCAGCAGCTTAGGGGTCCTGGGGGAGCAGTACTTC. Protein sequence: CASSLGVLGEQYF.